The clone carrying this T cell receptor beta chain was detected only a few times. Its antigen remains unidentified. These data come from a study of CD8+ T cells in alopecia areata. Turning to the study itself: Treatment ran 6 to 18 months, with 6 months of follow-up afterward.

cDNA prepared by RNA extraction and subsequent reverse transcription served as the template for sequencing. The data were produced by immunoSEQ multiplex PCR, yet TCRdb's version contains in-frame clones alone and is incomplete. Of about 130,000 clones in the sample, approximately 49% are singletons; the top ten hold around 20%. Per the germline V gene, CDR1 is PRHDT and CDR2 is FYEKMQ (reference sequence). CDR3 size: 13 residues. The V and J ends lost 3 bases and 5 bases, in that order; junction bases with no gene match: 3. Broader study findings: TCR sharing was clearer in mice than between patients, perhaps partly owing to patient HLA diversity. For lesional scalp, especially alopecia totalis/universalis, clonality was higher than in normal scalp.

The receptor's source is a human donor with alopecia areata. The sequencing here drew on CD8+ T cells sorted from blood, taken at week 0. The chain combines TRBV13 with TRBJ2-7; 8 bases align to TRBD1. For the CDR3, the DNA is TGTGCCAGCAGCTTCGACAGGGGCCACGAGCAGTACTTC. Its translation is CASSFDRGHEQYF.